These 4 T cell receptor beta chains were all obtained from the same sample, sequenced in a study of T cells in Graves' hyperthyroidism and ophthalmopathy. RNA transcripts were the template for amplifying TCR beta CDR3 regions. Primed by the HTBI set, a first-round RT-PCR was run on the TCR CDR3. Each CDR3 protein gets one entry after TCRdb re-called the multiplex PCR reads with MiXCR. This sample carries 600,000 or so distinct CDR3 sequences, around 16% of them seen once, and the ten largest clones take approximately 3.9%. Sequences were obtained from blood. Receptors originate from a woman in her 30s with Graves' hyperthyroidism.

The rearrangement uses TRBV28 and TRBJ2-1; 8 bases are shared with TRBD2. Germline trimming cut 6 bases from V and 2 bases from J; bases unmatched to any gene: 9. The V gene's germline CDR1 is MDHEN and CDR2 SYDVKM. The CDR3 runs 16 residues. CDR3 sequence (DNA): TGTGCCAGCAGCCCGGGGGGGGGCTTCCCCTACAATGAGCAGTTCTTC. It translates to CASSPGGGFPYNEQFF.

This clonotype occurred many times. The chain recombines TRBV27 with TRBJ2-7; a possible D gene is TRBD2 (6 bases). The CDR3 totals 14 residues. Germline-derived CDR1 and CDR2 are MNHEY and SMNVEV (reference sequence). The V gene lost 4 bases and the J gene lost 0 bases, with 10 bases spanning the gap. CDR3 loop: CASSSRLDSYEQYF. The CDR3 coding sequence is TGTGCCAGCAGTTCCCGACTAGACTCCTACGAGCAGTACTTC.

V and J are TRBV24-1 and TRBJ2-2; 9 bases are shared with TRBD1. The CDR3 sequence is 16 residues long. Trimming removed 4 bases from V and 3 bases from J; junction bases left unmatched: 5. From germline, CDR1 is KGHDR and CDR2 SFDVKD. The CDR3 DNA reads as TGTGCCACCAGTGACACCGGGACAGGGTACACCGGGGAGCTGTTTTTT. Translating gives CATSDTGTGYTGELFF.

This clonotype occurred many times. The chain recombines TRBV28 with TRBJ1-5, with D possibly matching TRBD1 (6 bases). The CDR3 totals 17 residues. The germline V gene has CDR1 MDHEN and CDR2 SYDVKM. The germline V and J ends were trimmed by 6 bases and 4 bases, with 22 bases remaining between them. This CDR3 is CASRGGRIRVLNQPQHF. The CDR3 nucleotides are TGTGCCAGCAGGGGGGGCCGAATACGGGTTCTAAATCAGCCCCAGCATTTT.